This T cell receptor beta chain is from a study of metastatic and nonmetastatic thyroid tumors. Overall study findings and caveats: Benign nodules were reported to have significantly lower TCR beta diversity than malignant thyroid tumors, in blood and tumor.

Patients underwent thyroid surgery, and none had received any treatment before it. TCRdb re-analyzed the PCR reads using MiXCR. The sample has tens of thousands of clones, around 15% seen once; the top ten hold over 9%. CDR3 length: 13 amino acids. Germline loops: CDR1 SQVTM, CDR2 ANQGSEA. V shed 0 bases and J shed 8 bases, with 13 bases lying between them. This clone was seen ten or more times. Its antigen is unidentified. This clonotype was obtained from a male donor with papillary thyroid cancer or a benign thyroid nodule (not recorded which). Some clones in this sample may be carry-over from other donors' samples. The sample consisted of blood. The genes are TRBV29-1 and TRBJ1-2; D is uncertain. The DNA for the CDR3 is TGCAGCGTTGAAGATCCTTTGTTTTTCGGCTACACCTTC. Protein product: CSVEDPLFFGYTF.